This T cell receptor beta chain is drawn from a study of shared T cell receptors in the human thymus. Losses at the gene ends were 7 bases for V and 3 bases for J; bases not matched to a gene: 10. This CDR3 has 15 residues. Germline-derived CDR1 and CDR2 are SGHRS and YFSETQ. This clone has only a few counts. Data came from immunoSEQ multiplex PCR; TCRdb stores just in-frame clones and leaves some out. The sample lists hundreds of thousands of clones, 87% seen once, with more than 0.009% in the top ten. These same data were also listed under a study on human thymus T cells. Turning to that study: Infants served as donors; they were healthy and Finnish and were having corrective surgery for congenital heart defects. Resections that were taken during corrective heart surgery supplied the thymus tissue. Repertoires sampled from thymus and blood appeared biased in V and J gene usage. Related research has reported that thymic repertoires overlap highly among unrelated individuals.

The sequenced sample was thymocytes. This receptor was taken from a boy younger than two with a congenital heart defect. V is TRBV5-1 and J is TRBJ1-2; 9 nucleotides line up with TRBD1. The CDR3 DNA reads as TGCGCCAGCCGGGATCCGGGACAGGGAGACTATGGCTACACCTTC. It yields the protein CASRDPGQGDYGYTF. Using reference TRBV5-1 and TRBJ1-2 for the parts outside the CDR3, the full variable domain is KAGVTQTPRYLIKTRGQQVTLSCSPISGHRSVSWYQQTPGQGLQFLFEYFSETQRNKGNFPGRFSGRQFSNSRSEMNVSTLELGDSALYLCASRDPGQGDYGYTFGSGTRLTVV.